This TCR beta chain was identified during a study of cytomegalovirus exposure and HLA in healthy donors. General observations from the study: As a later analysis showed, several of the most significant clusters appeared to be linked to common viral pathogens. Cytomegalovirus status, reportedly, was diagnosed with high specificity and sensitivity by the classifier. A later analysis reportedly found that, within productive TCRs, an Asian-associated ancestry cluster had fewer N-insertions than the mean observed across the approximately 700 donors.

The PCR had 60 Vbeta and 13 Jbeta primers. Sequencing was performed with immunoSEQ multiplex PCR; in TCRdb, only in-frame clones are kept and a portion is missing. The profile shows about 150,000 clones, 82% of them singletons. CDR3 length equals 14 residues. The germline V gene has CDR1 MDHEN and CDR2 SYDVKM. V was cut by 8 bases and J by 8 bases, with 18 bases left in between. This clone has only one observation. Antigen unknown. The clonotype originates from a woman aged 50 to 65 in good health and CMV-seropositive. The material sequenced was PBMCs. The chain links TRBV28 to TRBJ1-4; tentative D call: TRBD1 (5 bases). The CDR3 loop is CASCGGPLPEKLFF. The CDR3 bases are TGTGCCAGCTGCGGGGGACCGCTGCCGGAAAAACTGTTTTTT.